These T cell receptor beta chains were read from a single sample in a study of cytomegalovirus exposure and HLA in healthy donors. Repertoires were generated with immunoSEQ multiplex PCR, while TCRdb's copy carries only in-frame clones and drops some. The sample has roughly 100,000 clones, 13% to 15% seen once. The source material was PBMCs. These TCRs come from a female donor in good health and CMV-seronegative. Both conserved end residues are part of each CDR3. Each record gives: J gene, clone size, D gene, V gene, CDR3 DNA, CDR3 protein. The D gene is left open where the match is weak. The size entry is marked missing in some rows and otherwise reads once, few, many or a size class.

j_gene: TRBJ2-1
abundance: few
d_gene: -
v_gene: TRBV9
CDR3nt: TGTGCCAGCAGCGTACTGGGGGGAAACAATGAGCAGTTCTTC
CDR3aa: CASSVLGGNNEQFF

j_gene: TRBJ2-7
abundance: -
d_gene: -
v_gene: TRBV9
CDR3nt: TGTGCCAGCAGCACCCCGACTATAGGGGGAGTGGACGAGCAGTACTTC
CDR3aa: CASSTPTIGGVDEQYF

j_gene: TRBJ1-1
abundance: few
d_gene: -
v_gene: TRBV18
CDR3nt: TGTGCCAGCTCACGTGAGGGAATGGGGACTGAAGCTTTCTTT
CDR3aa: CASSREGMGTEAFF

j_gene: TRBJ2-7
abundance: -
d_gene: -
v_gene: TRBV18
CDR3nt: TGTGCCAGCTCACCCGACAGGATCCAGTACTTC
CDR3aa: CASSPDRIQYF

j_gene: TRBJ1-2
abundance: few
d_gene: TRBD1
v_gene: TRBV14
CDR3nt: TGTGCCAGCAGCCAAGTTGGGACAGGGAGACCCTATGGCTACACCTTC
CDR3aa: CASSQVGTGRPYGYTF

j_gene: TRBJ1-1
abundance: few
d_gene: -
v_gene: TRBV7-8
CDR3nt: TGTGCCAGCAGCTCTCAGATTAACACTGAAGCTTTCTTT
CDR3aa: CASSSQINTEAFF

j_gene: TRBJ2-1
abundance: -
d_gene: TRBD2
v_gene: TRBV19
CDR3nt: TGTGCCAGTGGACTAGCCCCGTCGGGTGAGCAGTTCTTC
CDR3aa: CASGLAPSGEQFF

j_gene: TRBJ2-3
abundance: few
d_gene: TRBD2
v_gene: TRBV7-8
CDR3nt: TGTGCCAGCAGCTTAGGTGCGGGGGGAGGGACAGATACGCAGTATTTT
CDR3aa: CASSLGAGGGTDTQYF

j_gene: TRBJ2-7
abundance: -
d_gene: TRBD2
v_gene: TRBV7-9
CDR3nt: TGTGCCAGCAGCCGGCCCCTACTAGCGGGAGGGCCGGGTGAGCAGTACTTC
CDR3aa: CASSRPLLAGGPGEQYF

j_gene: TRBJ2-7
abundance: -
d_gene: -
v_gene: TRBV7-9
CDR3nt: TGTGCCAGCAGCTCAGAGATGGGGGGACAGTACGAGCAGTACTTC
CDR3aa: CASSSEMGGQYEQYF

j_gene: TRBJ2-5
abundance: -
d_gene: TRBD1
v_gene: TRBV6-5
CDR3nt: TGTGCCAGCGGTGGGACAGTAACTTCGGAGACCCAGTACTTC
CDR3aa: CASGGTVTSETQYF

j_gene: TRBJ2-7
abundance: few
d_gene: TRBD2
v_gene: TRBV30
CDR3nt: TGTGCCTGGTCGACTAGCGGGAGGACCGTCTACGAGCAGTACTTC
CDR3aa: CAWSTSGRTVYEQYF

j_gene: TRBJ1-5
abundance: few
d_gene: -
v_gene: TRBV5-6
CDR3nt: TGTGCCAGCAGCGGCAGTTATGGCAATCAGCCCCAGCATTTT
CDR3aa: CASSGSYGNQPQHF

j_gene: TRBJ2-2
abundance: -
d_gene: TRBD1
v_gene: TRBV11-1
CDR3nt: TGTGCCAGCAGATTAGGGACAGGGTCCCCGAACACCGGGGAGCTGTTTTTT
CDR3aa: CASRLGTGSPNTGELFF

j_gene: TRBJ2-7
abundance: once
d_gene: TRBD2
v_gene: TRBV5-8
CDR3nt: TGTGCCAGCAGCTTCCTTGGAAGGGGAGGGTACGAGCAGTACTTC
CDR3aa: CASSFLGRGGYEQYF

j_gene: TRBJ2-3
abundance: -
d_gene: -
v_gene: TRBV6-1
CDR3nt: TGTGCCAGCAGTGAGGGGTTCGGGGGAGATACGCAGTATTTT
CDR3aa: CASSEGFGGDTQYF

j_gene: TRBJ2-1
abundance: -
d_gene: TRBD2
v_gene: TRBV5-4
CDR3nt: TGTGCCAGCAGCACCGGGACTAGCGGGAGTTACAATGAGCAGTTCTTC
CDR3aa: CASSTGTSGSYNEQFF

j_gene: TRBJ1-5
abundance: few
d_gene: -
v_gene: TRBV5-1
CDR3nt: TGCGCCAGCAGCTTGGAGGGGAGGGAACAGCCCCAGCATTTT
CDR3aa: CASSLEGREQPQHF

j_gene: TRBJ2-5
abundance: few
d_gene: TRBD2
v_gene: TRBV13
CDR3nt: TGTGCCAGCAGCTTGGGTTCTAGCGGGAGAGTTGGGGAGACCCAGTACTTC
CDR3aa: CASSLGSSGRVGETQYF

j_gene: TRBJ2-7
abundance: few
d_gene: TRBD1
v_gene: TRBV15
CDR3nt: TGTGCCACCAGCCGAGACAGGGGCCACGAGCAGTACTTC
CDR3aa: CATSRDRGHEQYF

j_gene: TRBJ2-7
abundance: -
d_gene: -
v_gene: TRBV7-7
CDR3nt: TGTGCTAGCAGCCTGGACCGGAGTAGGGGGGAGCAGTACTTC
CDR3aa: CASSLDRSRGEQYF

j_gene: TRBJ1-1
abundance: -
d_gene: -
v_gene: TRBV6-5
CDR3nt: TGTGCCAGCAGTTACCTAAAAGGGGCCACTGAAGCTTTCTTT
CDR3aa: CASSYLKGATEAFF

j_gene: TRBJ2-7
abundance: -
d_gene: TRBD1
v_gene: TRBV7-9
CDR3nt: TGTGCCAGCAGCCCAGTGAGGACAGGGAATTCAGACGAGCAGTACTTC
CDR3aa: CASSPVRTGNSDEQYF

j_gene: TRBJ2-7
abundance: few
d_gene: TRBD1
v_gene: TRBV11-2
CDR3nt: TGTGCCAGCAGCTTAGCACCGGGACAGGGGACCGAGCAGTACTTC
CDR3aa: CASSLAPGQGTEQYF

j_gene: TRBJ2-2
abundance: -
d_gene: -
v_gene: TRBV5-6
CDR3nt: TGTGCCAGCAGCTTCACTATGAACACCGGGGAGCTGTTTTTT
CDR3aa: CASSFTMNTGELFF

j_gene: TRBJ2-7
abundance: few
d_gene: TRBD1
v_gene: TRBV29-1
CDR3nt: TGCAGCGCTCGACAGGGGGCATGGTACGAGCAGTATTTC
CDR3aa: CSARQGAWYEQYF

j_gene: TRBJ2-7
abundance: -
d_gene: TRBD1
v_gene: TRBV2
CDR3nt: TGTGCCAGCACGGACAGGGGACACGAGCAGTACTTC
CDR3aa: CASTDRGHEQYF

j_gene: TRBJ2-1
abundance: few
d_gene: TRBD2
v_gene: TRBV4-3
CDR3nt: TGCGCCAGCAGCCAAGAGCCTCTAGCGGGGGGTACCTACAATGAGCAGTTCTTC
CDR3aa: CASSQEPLAGGTYNEQFF

j_gene: TRBJ1-1
abundance: -
d_gene: -
v_gene: TRBV29-1
CDR3nt: TGCAGCGTGACGACAGGGAACACTGAAGCTTTCTTT
CDR3aa: CSVTTGNTEAFF

j_gene: TRBJ2-3
abundance: -
d_gene: -
v_gene: TRBV19
CDR3nt: TGTGCCACCCAGGCCACTGGAATCACAGATACGCAGTATTTT
CDR3aa: CATQATGITDTQYF

j_gene: TRBJ1-2
abundance: few
d_gene: -
v_gene: TRBV19
CDR3nt: TGTGCCAGTAGTAATGGGGGGTCGAACTATGGCTACACCTTC
CDR3aa: CASSNGGSNYGYTF

j_gene: TRBJ1-4
abundance: -
d_gene: -
v_gene: TRBV6-5
CDR3nt: TGTGCCAGCGGACGGGAGCGTGGTGAAAAACTGTTTTTT
CDR3aa: CASGRERGEKLFF

j_gene: TRBJ2-6
abundance: -
d_gene: -
v_gene: TRBV4-2
CDR3nt: TGTGCCAGCAGCCATACGGACTGGTCGATGTCTGGGGCCAACGTCCTGACTTTC
CDR3aa: CASSHTDWSMSGANVLTF

j_gene: TRBJ2-7
abundance: few
d_gene: -
v_gene: TRBV9
CDR3nt: TGTGCCAGCAGCGTAAGACAGATGGTCTACGAGCAGTACTTC
CDR3aa: CASSVRQMVYEQYF

j_gene: TRBJ2-1
abundance: few
d_gene: TRBD2
v_gene: TRBV7-2
CDR3nt: TGTGCCAGCAGCCAATCCGGAGCGGGGGCTTACAATGAGCAGTTCTTC
CDR3aa: CASSQSGAGAYNEQFF

j_gene: TRBJ1-2
abundance: few
d_gene: -
v_gene: TRBV13
CDR3nt: TGTGCCAGCAGCTTAGACAGGGAAATTCGTGGCTACACCTTC
CDR3aa: CASSLDREIRGYTF

j_gene: TRBJ2-2
abundance: -
d_gene: -
v_gene: TRBV5-6
CDR3nt: TGTGCCAGCAGCTTGGGGGGCTCGGGCACCGGGGAGCTGTTTTTT
CDR3aa: CASSLGGSGTGELFF

j_gene: TRBJ2-3
abundance: few
d_gene: -
v_gene: TRBV6-5
CDR3nt: TGTGCCAGCAGTTACTCATCCGGGTGGGCAGATACGCAGTATTTT
CDR3aa: CASSYSSGWADTQYF

j_gene: TRBJ1-1
abundance: few
d_gene: -
v_gene: TRBV28
CDR3nt: TGTGCCAGCAGTTCCCTTCCAGGCGCTGAAGCTTTCTTT
CDR3aa: CASSSLPGAEAFF

j_gene: TRBJ2-5
abundance: -
d_gene: TRBD2
v_gene: TRBV11-3
CDR3nt: TGTGCCAGCAGCAATCGCGGGAGTGGGGAGACCCAGTACTTC
CDR3aa: CASSNRGSGETQYF

j_gene: TRBJ2-1
abundance: few
d_gene: -
v_gene: TRBV7-7
CDR3nt: TGTGCTAGCAGCTTAGGGGCACCACCCAATGAGCAGTTCTTC
CDR3aa: CASSLGAPPNEQFF

j_gene: TRBJ2-1
abundance: many
d_gene: TRBD2
v_gene: TRBV9
CDR3nt: TGTGCCAGCACCAAATCGGTAGCGGGAGGATCGCGCGGTGAGCAGTTCTTC
CDR3aa: CASTKSVAGGSRGEQFF

j_gene: TRBJ1-2
abundance: -
d_gene: TRBD1
v_gene: TRBV10-2
CDR3nt: TGCGCCAGCAGTGGTACCGGGACAGGGAATAACTATGGCTACACCTTC
CDR3aa: CASSGTGTGNNYGYTF

j_gene: TRBJ2-1
abundance: few
d_gene: TRBD2
v_gene: TRBV7-6
CDR3nt: TGTGCCAGCAGCCCCGGGACTAGCGGGAGTGGGGAGCAGTTCTTC
CDR3aa: CASSPGTSGSGEQFF

j_gene: TRBJ1-4
abundance: few
d_gene: -
v_gene: TRBV9
CDR3nt: TGTGCCAGCAGCGTGGGAGGGACAACGTCTAATGAAAAACTGTTTTTT
CDR3aa: CASSVGGTTSNEKLFF

j_gene: TRBJ2-7
abundance: -
d_gene: TRBD1
v_gene: TRBV5-1
CDR3nt: TGCGCCAGCAGCTTTCAACCAAGGGGGCGTTTTAATACGTTGAGCTCCTACGAGCAGTACTTC
CDR3aa: CASSFQPRGRFNTLSSYEQYF

j_gene: TRBJ2-2
abundance: -
d_gene: -
v_gene: TRBV5-8
CDR3nt: TGTGCCAGCAGCAACAGCAACACCGGGGAGCTGTTTTTT
CDR3aa: CASSNSNTGELFF

j_gene: TRBJ2-3
abundance: -
d_gene: TRBD1
v_gene: TRBV5-1
CDR3nt: TGCGCCAGCAGCTGGACAGAGGGGGCACGGGATACGCAGTATTTT
CDR3aa: CASSWTEGARDTQYF

j_gene: TRBJ1-1
abundance: few
d_gene: -
v_gene: TRBV7-2
CDR3nt: TGTGCCAGCAGCTCCCAGTTGGTCAGGGTTGGCGCTTTCTTT
CDR3aa: CASSSQLVRVGAFF

j_gene: TRBJ2-7
abundance: few
d_gene: TRBD2
v_gene: TRBV5-1
CDR3nt: TGCGCCAGCAGCCCAAGAGCGGGGGCGGGGGAGCAGTACTTC
CDR3aa: CASSPRAGAGEQYF

j_gene: TRBJ2-3
abundance: few
d_gene: TRBD1
v_gene: TRBV15
CDR3nt: TGTGCCTCCCGACAGGGGAGAAGCACAGATACGCAGTATTTT
CDR3aa: CASRQGRSTDTQYF

j_gene: TRBJ2-7
abundance: -
d_gene: TRBD2
v_gene: TRBV27
CDR3nt: TGTGCCAGCAGTTTAATACGGGAGGCCCACGAGCAGTACTTC
CDR3aa: CASSLIREAHEQYF

j_gene: TRBJ1-4
abundance: -
d_gene: TRBD1
v_gene: TRBV6-5
CDR3nt: TGTGCCAGCAGACTAAACAGGGGGCCATATGAAAAACTGTTTTTT
CDR3aa: CASRLNRGPYEKLFF

j_gene: TRBJ1-1
abundance: -
d_gene: TRBD1
v_gene: TRBV19
CDR3nt: TGTGCCAGTAGTATTGGGACAGGGGGGAACACTGAAGCTTTCTTT
CDR3aa: CASSIGTGGNTEAFF

j_gene: TRBJ1-5
abundance: once
d_gene: TRBD1
v_gene: TRBV2
CDR3nt: TGTGCCAGCATGGGACAGCCCAATCAGCCCCAGCATTTT
CDR3aa: CASMGQPNQPQHF